Sequencing of this TCR beta chain was carried out in a study of OX40 agonist ivuxolimab in advanced cancers. With respect to this clone: Its antigen is undetermined.

The assay was immunoSEQ multiplex PCR, and TCRdb's table has in-frame clones only and misses some. The sample yields 40,000 to 60,000 clones, just under 95% seen once. The germline gives CDR1 MNHNY, CDR2 SVGAGI (reference sequence). Deletions cut 8 bases from V and 5 bases from J, with 15 bases between. The CDR3 has 13 residues. Study-wide results and limits: Compared with others, partial responders at 0.1-3.0 mg/kg displayed clonal expansion among the lowest. Some nonresponders also had low normalized T-cell clonal expansion. Within 6 weeks, CD4+ and CD8+ blood T cells expanded clonally at 0.1 to 3.0 mg/kg.

The chain carries TRBV6-6 and TRBJ2-5, with D maybe TRBD1 (6 bases). This material consisted of CD4+ or CD8+ T cells sorted from blood, taken in a trial of the OX40 agonist ivuxolimab. This TCR came from an adult with an advanced solid tumor such as melanoma, head and neck, liver or kidney cancer. The chain's CDR3 is CASARGSVETQYF. The CDR3 DNA reads as TGTGCCAGCGCCAGGGGATCAGTGGAGACCCAGTACTTC.